The clone carrying this T cell receptor (beta chain) was counted a few times. These data come from a study of CD8 T cells in ankylosing spondylitis. Germline loops: CDR1 SGHTA, CDR2 FQGNSA. The CDR3 covers 13 residues. V dropped 2 bases and J dropped 3 bases, with 8 bases sitting between them. In making TCR beta libraries, quantitative 5'-RACE with molecular barcodes was used. TCRdb ran MiXCR on the 5' RACE reads and lists one entry per CDR3 protein. The sample includes some 130,000 distinct CDR3 sequences, 6% to 8.5% seen only once; the top ten take approximately 13%. This TCR came from a female donor with ankylosing spondylitis or in good health (not recorded which). The sequenced material came from blood, either unsorted or a sorted T cell fraction (not recorded which). The rearrangement links TRBV7-2 to TRBJ2-7; D uncertain. The CDR3 region is CASSLSTDYEQYF. CDR3 nucleotides: TGTGCCAGCAGCTTAAGTACAGACTACGAGCAGTACTTC. Combining the CDR3 with reference TRBV7-2 and TRBJ2-7 gives the whole variable domain GAGVSQSPSNKVTEKGKDVELRCDPISGHTALYWYRQSLGQGLEFLIYFQGNSAPDKSGLPSDRFSAERTGGSVSTLTIQRTQQEDSAVYLCASSLSTDYEQYFGPGTRLTVT.